Presented here are 32 T cell receptor beta chains from one specimen sequenced in a study of blood T cells in healthy people across ages. The use of a sample-barcoded 5' primer and a J-beta primer mix characterized a second PCR of 7 to 11 cycles. TCRdb fed the 5' RACE reads into MiXCR, producing one record per CDR3 protein. The sample consists of 1.5 million to 2 million distinct CDR3 sequences, about 28% of them appearing once. The specimen was blood. These receptors all come from a woman aged 30 to 39 in good health.

The rearrangement joins TRBV2 to TRBJ1-2, with 8 bases fitting TRBD1. Germline CDR1 reads SNHLY; CDR2 reads FYNNEI. The CDR3 consists of 14 residues. V lost 6 bases, J lost 0 bases, and 3 bases stayed unmatched. In nucleotides, the CDR3 is TGTGCCAGCAGGGGGGACAGGACTAACTATGGCTACACCTTC. It codes for CASRGDRTNYGYTF.

This clonotype has only a few counts. The chain recombines TRBV7-9 with TRBJ2-5; 7 bases line up with TRBD2. CDR3 size: 15 residues. V shed 5 bases, J shed 2 bases, and the junction held 8 bases outside the gene matches. The germline V gene encodes CDR1 SEHNR and CDR2 FQNEAQ (reference sequence). The CDR3: CASSPKLAVQETQYF. The CDR3 nucleotides read TGTGCCAGCAGCCCCAAGCTAGCGGTACAAGAGACCCAGTACTTC.

This clonotype was seen a handful of times. The chain employs TRBV6-6 and TRBJ2-7; D is tentatively TRBD1 or TRBD2 (5 bases each). The CDR3 covers 13 residues. V was clipped by 7 bases and J by 2 bases, with 12 bases between them. Germline V gene lookup returns CDR1 MNHNY and CDR2 SVGAGI (reference sequence). CDR3 in DNA: TGTGCCAGCATCGGGGACCTTACCTACGAGCAGTACTTC. Residues: CASIGDLTYEQYF.

At least ten counts were recorded for this clonotype. The V and J genes are TRBV2 and TRBJ2-7; no clear D gene. The CDR3 runs 13 residues. V was pared by 1 base and J by 3 bases, with 7 bases between. The germline V gene encodes CDR1 SNHLY and CDR2 FYNNEI. The CDR3 sequence: CASSEGFLYEQYF. In DNA form, the CDR3 reads TGTGCCAGCAGTGAAGGGTTCCTCTACGAGCAGTACTTC.

This clonotype turned up a few times. V is TRBV4-3 and J is TRBJ1-3; possibly TRBD1 for D (5 bases). The CDR3 runs to 14 residues. Trimming left V 3 bases short and J 2 bases short, with 8 bases between. The germline gives CDR1 LGHNA, CDR2 YSLEER. CDR3 in amino acids: CASSQGGAGNTIYF. CDR3 DNA sequence: TGCGCCAGCAGCCAGGGGGGAGCTGGAAACACCATATATTTT.

This chain joins TRBV20-1 and TRBJ2-5, with D perhaps given as TRBD1 or TRBD2 (6 bases each). The length of the CDR3 is 12 residues. V was shortened by 4 bases and J by 5 bases, with 11 bases between the two germline ends. Germline assignment: CDR1 DFQATT and CDR2 SNEGSKA (reference sequence). CDR3 DNA sequence: TGCAGTGCTATAACAGGGAGGGAGACCCAGTACTTC. Translated: CSAITGRETQYF.

This clonotype showed up many times. V is TRBV10-2 and J is TRBJ2-1; D is perhaps TRBD2 (7 bases). Trimming removed 10 bases from V and 5 bases from J, with 15 bases in between. The V gene's germline CDR1 is WSHSY and CDR2 SAAADI. The CDR3 totals 13 residues. DNA of the CDR3: TGCGCCATCGCGCGGGGGCCTAACAATGAGCAGTTCTTC. This translates into CAIARGPNNEQFF.

This clonotype was detected only a few times. This sequence joins TRBV6-5 and TRBJ1-1; no reliable D call. Trimming took off 11 bases at V and 2 bases at J, with 9 bases between the two ends. Germline CDR1 is MNHEY and CDR2 is SVGAGI. The CDR3 length is 11 residues. CDR3 in DNA: TGTGCCGTCTCATCAAACACTGAAGCTTTCTTT. Amino acid sequence: CAVSSNTEAFF.

This clonotype came up many times. The chain joins TRBV21-1 to TRBJ2-6; TRBD2 is the table's D call, not checked against the DNA. TRBV21-1 is labeled a pseudogene. The CDR3 loop spans 17 amino acids. The CDR3 DNA sequence: TGTGCCAGCAGCGAACTAGCGGGAGTTGTAGGGGCCAACGTCCTGACTTTC. Amino acid sequence: CASSELAGVVGANVLTF.

With regard to this clonotype: This may arise from a read error, as a much more abundant clone is one base away. The chain employs TRBV12-3 or TRBV12-4 and TRBJ2-1; tentative D call: TRBD2 (6 bases). The length of the CDR3 is 12 residues. Trimming left V 3 bases short and J 13 bases short, with 13 bases between. The CDR3 DNA follows: TGTGCCAGCAGTTTCGGAGGGGTGGACCAGTTCTTC. Translation: CASSFGGVDQFF.

This clonotype was detected a few times. This may stem from a read error, because a much larger clone lies one nucleotide away. The chain combines TRBV6-1 with TRBJ1-5, with a tentative D call TRBD1 (6 bases). Germline CDR1 reads MNHNS; CDR2 reads SASEGT. CDR3 length: 12 residues. CDR3 residues: CAGSQGNQPQHF. The CDR3, as DNA: TGTGCCGGCAGCCAGGGGAATCAGCCCCAGCATTTT.

Here the CDR3 reads CASSSTHRGGTYNEQFF. The CDR3 region has the DNA TGTGCCAGCAGCTCAACCCACAGGGGAGGGACCTACAATGAGCAGTTCTTC. This chain connects TRBV7-3 to TRBJ2-1; D is possibly TRBD1 or TRBD2 (7 bases each). There are 17 residues in the CDR3. Germline-derived CDR1 and CDR2 are SGHTA and FQGTGA. Trimming took 4 bases from V and 2 from J, leaving 18 bases between them.

This clonotype was seen a few times. V is TRBV5-6 and J is TRBJ2-4, with 8 bases lining up with TRBD1. CDR1 and CDR2 (germline): SGHDT, YYEEEE. V lost 4 bases and J lost 3; bases outside the gene matches: 6. The CDR3 runs to 15 residues. This CDR3 reads CASSIPDRGKNIQYF. The CDR3 nucleotides are TGTGCCAGCAGCATCCCTGACAGGGGCAAAAACATTCAGTACTTC.

This clonotype was picked up a small number of times. CDR3 nucleotide sequence: TGTGCCAGCAGTGCGGACAGGGGGAATCAGCCCCAGCATTTT. Its protein is CASSADRGNQPQHF. This chain uses TRBV7-9 with TRBJ1-5; 10 nucleotides align to TRBD1. This CDR3 is 14 amino acids long. J was trimmed by 4 bases and V by 6 bases; bases with no gene match: 3. Germline V gene sequence: CDR1 SEHNR, CDR2 FQNEAQ (reference sequence). The variable domain in full, with the rest retrieved from reference TRBV7-9 and TRBJ1-5, is DTGVSQNPRHKITKRGQNVTFRCDPISEHNRLYWYRQTLGQGPEFLTYFQNEAQLEKSRLLSDRFSAERPKGSFSTLEIQRTEQGDSAMYLCASSADRGNQPQHFGDGTRLSIL.

There are a few counts of this clonotype. This chain links TRBV20-1 with TRBJ2-7, with D perhaps TRBD1 (6 bases). V was pared by 0 bases and J by 4 bases, with 22 bases between. Germline lookup yields CDR1 DFQATT and CDR2 SNEGSKA (reference sequence). There are 17 residues in the CDR3. CDR3 bases: TGCAGTGCTAGAGACACCCTCCTAACAGGGACGATTTACGAGCAGTACTTC. Translated, it gives CSARDTLLTGTIYEQYF.

The rearrangement links TRBV4-1 to TRBJ1-6, with D possibly TRBD1 on 6 matching bases. Germline V gives CDR1 MGHRA, CDR2 YSYEKL. The CDR3 is made up of 15 amino acids. Deletions cut 4 bases from V and 9 bases from J, with 16 bases between. The CDR3 here is CASSLGAEGSSPLHF. In nucleotides, the CDR3 is TGCGCCAGCAGCCTGGGGGCAGAGGGGAGTTCACCCCTCCACTTT.

The chain has TRBV12-3 or TRBV12-4 and TRBJ1-1, with D unresolved. The CDR3 has 14 residues. Trimming removed 7 bases at V and 4 bases at J, with 16 bases between. CDR3 sequence (DNA): TGTGCCAGCATTTTTCGAGATCGAGGCACTGAAGCTTTCTTT. It specifies CASIFRDRGTEAFF.

CDR3 protein: CASNTGLAEPFF. The CDR3 bases are TGTGCCAGCAACACCGGGCTAGCAGAACCGTTCTTC. The V gene is TRBV7-2, the J gene TRBJ2-1, with D perhaps TRBD2 (5 bases). The V gene's germline CDR1 is SGHTA and CDR2 FQGNSA. V was shortened by 7 bases and J by 15 bases, with 19 bases between the two germline ends. This CDR3 has 12 residues.

V gene TRBV28 combines with J gene TRBJ1-1, with D hard to call. CDR1 is MDHEN and CDR2 is SYDVKM in the germline V gene. V was clipped by 5 bases and J by 3 bases, with 13 bases between them. This CDR3 contains 14 residues. Here the CDR3 reads CASSTPGEDTEAFF. CDR3 DNA sequence: TGTGCCAGCAGTACCCCTGGGGAGGACACTGAAGCTTTCTTT.

Of note for this clonotype: It may be a read error: a sequence one base away is much more abundant. The chain has TRBV20-1 and TRBJ1-2; D not certain. Germline V gene sequence: CDR1 DFQATT, CDR2 SNEGSKA (reference sequence). Trimming cost V 4 bases and J 7 bases, with 13 bases left between them. This CDR3 has 12 residues. CDR3 sequence reads: CSANSDAGGYTF. The CDR3 DNA is TGCAGTGCTAATTCTGACGCTGGTGGCTACACCTTC.

This rearrangement joins TRBV6-5 to TRBJ2-5, with D tentatively TRBD2 (6 bases). The J call is in doubt because the DNA end fits TRBJ2-7 better. The length of the CDR3 is 15 residues. Germline CDR1 and CDR2: MNHEY and SVGAGI. The DNA for the CDR3 is TGTGCCAGCAGTGCCGATGGGGGGTCCGCCTACGAGCAGTACTTC. Protein sequence: CASSADGGSAYEQYF.

V and J are TRBV11-2 and TRBJ1-5; D not resolved. The germline V gene has CDR1 SGHAT and CDR2 FQNNGV. This CDR3 contains 13 residues. The V and J ends lost 0 bases and 7 bases respectively, with 7 bases between them. CDR3 residues: CASSLEAAQPQHF. The CDR3 region has the DNA TGTGCCAGCAGCTTAGAGGCAGCGCAGCCCCAGCATTTT.

On this clonotype: Possible read error: a much larger clone is one base away. The rearrangement uses TRBV29-1 and TRBJ2-1; possible D gene TRBD1, 6 bases. Trimming left V 7 bases short and J 10 bases short, with 17 bases between. Germline V lookup: CDR1 SQVTM, CDR2 ANQGSEA. The CDR3 totals 12 residues. The CDR3 is CSAQLQGWEQFF. CDR3 DNA sequence: TGCAGCGCACAATTACAGGGCTGGGAGCAGTTCTTC.

The chain is built from TRBV4-1 and TRBJ1-2; D is perhaps TRBD1 (6 bases). Germline V lookup: CDR1 MGHRA, CDR2 YSYEKL. The CDR3 spans 18 residues. Trimming removed 1 base at V and 2 bases at J, with 20 bases between. CDR3 sequence reads: CASSQVGLRGGQNYGYTF. The CDR3 nucleotides read TGCGCCAGCAGCCAAGTGGGGCTTAGGGGGGGCCAAAACTATGGCTACACCTTC.

This clonotype was observed a few times. The chain has TRBV12-3 or TRBV12-4 and TRBJ2-3, with D possibly TRBD2 on 6 matching bases. CDR3 length equals 14 residues. V was pared by 5 bases and J by 5 bases, with 14 bases between. The CDR3 DNA reads TGTGCCAGCAGTGTGACTAGTATACAAGATACGCAGTATTTT. Its protein is CASSVTSIQDTQYF.

In its sample, this clonotype was seen a few times. Germline is not matched at one junction end, which may reflect a read error. This chain uses TRBV5-5 with TRBJ2-7; TRBD2 agrees at 15 bases. The germline gives CDR1 SGHKS, CDR2 YYEKEE (reference sequence). This CDR3 is built from 16 residues. The CDR3 here is CAGSGGTSGGLYEQYF. The CDR3 bases are TGTGCCGGCAGCGGAGGGACTAGCGGGGGGCTGTACGAGCAGTACTTC. The full variable domain, in which reference TRBV5-5 and TRBJ2-7 provide the parts outside the CDR3, is DAGVTQSPTHLIKTRGQQVTLRCSPISGHKSVSWYQQVLGQGPQFIFQYYEKEERGRGNFPDRFSARQFPNYSSELNVNALLLGDSALYLCAGSGGTSGGLYEQYFGPGTRLTVT.

This clonotype was observed a few times. The chain employs TRBV28 and TRBJ1-2; D might be TRBD1 (6 bases). V was pared by 11 bases and J by 7 bases, with 23 bases between. Germline lookup yields CDR1 MDHEN and CDR2 SYDVKM. The CDR3 runs to 14 residues. The DNA for the CDR3 is TGTGCCTGCATGGCGGGGGCGGTTATTGGTGGCTACACCTTC. Translating gives CACMAGAVIGGYTF.

The chain is built from TRBV27 and TRBJ2-1, with D perhaps TRBD2 (5 bases). Trimming cost V 5 bases and J 5 bases, with 13 bases left between them. The CDR3 totals 14 residues. CDR1 and CDR2 (germline): MNHEY, SMNVEV (reference sequence). DNA of the CDR3: TGTGCCAGCAGTCCCCTAGCCCCAAACAATGAGCAGTTCTTC. Translation: CASSPLAPNNEQFF.

The sample holds many counts of this clonotype. A much larger clone sits a single nucleotide away, making a read error possible. The chain uses TRBV7-9 and TRBJ2-7, with 10 bases identical to TRBD1. The trim removed 5 bases at V and 5 bases at J, leaving 6 bases unmatched. The CDR3 sequence is 14 residues long. Germline V gene data show CDR1 as SEHNR and CDR2 as FQNEAQ (reference sequence). CDR3 protein: CASSPGTGADEQYF. As DNA, the CDR3 is TGTGCCAGCAGCCCCGGGACAGGGGCCGACGAGCAGTACTTC.

V and J are TRBV5-1 and TRBJ2-1; 12 bases match TRBD2. The CDR3 consists of 15 residues. With V trimmed by 3 bases and J by 10 bases, 8 bases remained unmatched. Germline V gene lookup returns CDR1 SGHRS and CDR2 YFSETQ. The CDR3 region is CASSSSGGAAREQFF. Written as DNA, the CDR3 is TGCGCCAGCAGCTCTAGCGGGGGGGCCGCAAGGGAGCAGTTCTTC.

The chain is built from TRBV29-1 and TRBJ2-5, with D maybe TRBD2 (6 bases). The V end lost 6 bases, the J end lost 1 base, and 18 bases lay between the germline ends. The CDR3 spans 15 residues. The germline V gene encodes CDR1 SQVTM and CDR2 ANQGSEA. DNA of the CDR3: TGCAGCGTCAGACTACCGGGACTCCGCCAAGAGACCCAGTACTTC. It yields the protein CSVRLPGLRQETQYF.

This chain joins TRBV12-3 or TRBV12-4 and TRBJ2-1; weak D call: TRBD2 (6 bases). Between the trimmed V and J ends, which lost 1 base and 6 bases, there was a span of 10 bases. CDR3 length: 14 amino acids. As DNA, the CDR3 is TGTGCCAGCAGTTTAGGGCGGGGTGCCAATGAGCAGTTCTTC. It translates to CASSLGRGANEQFF.